What follows are 21 T cell receptor beta chains derived from one specimen sequenced in a study of T cell changes during pregnancy in multiple sclerosis. The protocol was immunoSEQ multiplex PCR, while the TCRdb copy is restricted to in-frame clones and leaves out a portion. The table records roughly 59,000 clones, around 93% of them present only once. The sequences come from CD4+ T cells from peripheral blood mononuclear cells, collected before pregnancy. These receptors came from a female donor with multiple sclerosis, enrolled in a pregnancy study.

The CDR3 bases are TGTGCCAGCAGCTTGAAGAGACTAGCGGCGAACACCGGGGAGCTGTTTTTT. It specifies CASSLKRLAANTGELFF. The chain joins TRBV5-4 to TRBJ2-2; 9 nucleotides line up with TRBD2. The CDR3 contains 17 residues. Per germline, CDR1 SGHNT and CDR2 YYREEE (reference sequence). The ends lost 1 base at V and 0 bases at J; junction bases unmatched: 4.

The chain has TRBV19 and TRBJ2-3, with TRBD2 matching 14 bases. V lost 0 bases, J lost 1 base, and 6 bases stayed unmatched. Germline lookup yields CDR1 LNHDA and CDR2 SQIVND (reference sequence). This CDR3 contains 19 residues. The CDR3 coding sequence is TGTGCCAGTAGTATAGAAAGACTAGCGGGAGGGCCTGGCACAGATACGCAGTATTTT. It translates to CASSIERLAGGPGTDTQYF.

The chain uses TRBV10-3 and TRBJ2-1, with 9 bases lining up with TRBD2. The CDR3 loop spans 14 amino acids. Trimming removed 3 bases from V and 8 bases from J; junction bases left unmatched: 5. CDR1 and CDR2 from the germline V gene are ENHRY and SYGVKD. As DNA, the CDR3 is TGTGCCATCAGTGATAGCGGGAGTAACGATGAGCAGTTCTTC. This encodes CAISDSGSNDEQFF.

The chain combines TRBV7-2 with TRBJ1-2; TRBD1 matches at 7 bases. The junction had 8 bases not matched to a gene; V was cut back by 5 bases and J by 2 bases. The length of the CDR3 is 15 residues. CDR1 and CDR2 (germline): SGHTA, FQGNSA. CDR3 sequence: CASSPPPGQNYGYTF. The CDR3 DNA is TGTGCCAGCAGCCCCCCTCCGGGACAGAACTATGGCTACACCTTC. Looking up the rest from reference TRBV7-2 and TRBJ1-2 gives the full variable domain: GAGVSQSPSNKVTEKGKDVELRCDPISGHTALYWYRQSLGQGLEFLIYFQGNSAPDKSGLPSDRFSAERTGGSVSTLTIQRTQQEDSAVYLCASSPPPGQNYGYTFGSGTRLTVV.

This chain uses TRBV7-2 with TRBJ1-1; TRBD1 aligns across 10 bases. The CDR3 consists of 16 residues. The J segment lost 6 bases and the V segment lost 4 bases, leaving 11 bases of the junction unmatched. The germline V gene has CDR1 SGHTA and CDR2 FQGNSA. CDR3 loop: CASSSYRTGGEPEAFF. The CDR3 DNA sequence: TGTGCCAGCAGCTCCTATAGGACAGGGGGGGAACCTGAAGCTTTCTTT.

This clone came up a few times. The J gene is TRBJ1-1, the V gene TRBV6-5; D may be TRBD1 (5 bases). The CDR3 loop spans 12 amino acids. The V end was cut by 5 bases, the J end by 1 base, with 5 bases between. Germline CDR1 and CDR2: MNHEY and SVGAGI. This CDR3 is CASSTGNTEAFF. The CDR3, as DNA: TGTGCCAGCAGTACAGGGAACACTGAAGCTTTCTTT.

The V gene is TRBV25-1, the J gene TRBJ2-7; D is perhaps TRBD2 (6 bases). Trimming shortened V by 11 bases and J by 5 bases, and 13 bases separated the two germline ends. The CDR3 consists of 11 residues. Germline CDR1 is MGHDK and CDR2 is SYGVNS. The CDR3 loop reads CACASVHEQYF. The CDR3, as DNA: TGTGCCTGCGCTAGCGTCCACGAGCAGTACTTC.

This chain uses TRBV7-2 with TRBJ2-7; TRBD1 agrees at 8 bases. Germline V gives CDR1 SGHTA, CDR2 FQGNSA. There are 14 residues in the CDR3. V lost 6 bases to trimming and J lost 5 bases; unmatched junction nucleotides: 9. In nucleotides, the CDR3 is TGTGCCAGCAGAGTCGTGGACAGGGCACACGAGCAGTACTTC. Its protein is CASRVVDRAHEQYF.

This chain links TRBV27 with TRBJ2-1, with 11 bases identical to TRBD2. CDR1 and CDR2 (germline): MNHEY, SMNVEV (reference sequence). This CDR3 spans 16 amino acids. V was clipped by 4 bases and J by 7 bases; unmatched bases: 9. Here the CDR3 reads CASSWPLAGGVNEQFF. Here the CDR3 DNA reads TGTGCCAGCAGTTGGCCCCTAGCGGGGGGAGTAAATGAGCAGTTCTTC.

V usage is TRBV18 and J usage is TRBJ1-2; no clear D gene. The V end was cut by 3 bases, the J end by 0 bases, with 5 bases between. Germline V CDR1 and CDR2: KGHSH, LQKENI. The CDR3 is 13 residues long. In DNA form, the CDR3 reads TGTGCCAGCTCACCTGGGCCTAACTATGGCTACACCTTC. Its protein product is CASSPGPNYGYTF. Based on the CDR3 plus reference TRBV18 and TRBJ1-2, the full variable domain is NAGVMQNPRHLVRRRGQEARLRCSPMKGHSHVYWYRQLPEEGLKFMVYLQKENIIDESGMPKERFSAEFPKEGPSILRIQQVVRGDSAAYFCASSPGPNYGYTFGSGTRLTVV.

With respect to this clone: Other DNA sequences in the same sample also yield this CDR3. The genes are TRBV10-1 and TRBJ2-7; 11 bases map to TRBD1. The V segment lost 6 bases and the J segment 3 bases; nucleotides outside the gene matches: 4. The CDR3 totals 14 residues. CDR1 WNHNN and CDR2 SYGVQD come from the germline V gene (reference sequence). The CDR3 loop reads CASRGQGAIYEQYF. CDR3 in DNA: TGCGCCAGCAGAGGACAGGGGGCTATCTACGAGCAGTACTTC.

The chain employs TRBV6-6 and TRBJ1-1; D gene unclear. Germline assignment: CDR1 MNHNY and CDR2 SVGAGI (reference sequence). Trimming left V 4 bases short and J 1 base short, with 7 bases between. The CDR3 loop spans 13 amino acids. CDR3 nucleotide sequence: TGTGCCAGCAGTTCAACAGAGAACACTGAAGCTTTCTTT. As protein: CASSSTENTEAFF.

The J gene is TRBJ2-2, the V gene TRBV5-1, with D possibly matching TRBD2 (6 bases). Trimming shortened V by 4 bases and J by 4 bases, and 14 bases separated the two germline ends. The CDR3 length is 15 residues. From germline, CDR1 is SGHRS and CDR2 YFSETQ. CDR3 DNA: TGCGCCAGCAGCCGAGTGGGGGGACCCACCGGGGAGCTGTTTTTT. Encoded protein: CASSRVGGPTGELFF.

V gene TRBV6-5 combines with J gene TRBJ2-5, with 7 nucleotides matching TRBD2. The CDR3 runs 16 residues. J was trimmed by 0 bases and V by 4 bases; bases with no gene match: 8. From germline, CDR1 is MNHEY and CDR2 SVGAGI. The CDR3 region has the DNA TGTGCCAGCAGTTCCGGGACTACTTTGTACCAAGAGACCCAGTACTTC. This encodes CASSSGTTLYQETQYF.

The chain employs TRBV7-6 and TRBJ2-7, with 14 bases identical to TRBD2. The CDR3 contains 19 residues. V shed 1 base, J shed 3 bases, and the junction held 11 bases outside the gene matches. CDR1 and CDR2 (germline): SGHVS, FNYEAQ. CDR3 sequence (DNA): TGTGCCAGCAGCTTAGACGCCGGACTAGCGGGAGGATTAAACTACGAGCAGTACTTC. Translated, it gives CASSLDAGLAGGLNYEQYF.

V usage is TRBV6-5 and J usage is TRBJ2-1; possible D gene TRBD2, 6 bases. From germline, CDR1 is MNHEY and CDR2 SVGAGI. Trimming pared 6 bases from V and 8 bases from J, leaving 17 bases between. CDR3 length: 14 amino acids. CDR3 in amino acids: CASSLSGGSDEQFF. The CDR3 DNA sequence: TGTGCCAGCAGCCTATCTGGGGGGTCGGATGAGCAGTTCTTC.

This rearrangement joins TRBV18 to TRBJ1-4; 7 nucleotides agree with TRBD1. Trimming took 6 bases from V and 4 from J; bases not matched to a gene: 2. CDR3 size: 13 residues. Germline V gene data show CDR1 as KGHSH and CDR2 as LQKENI. In DNA, the CDR3 is TGTGCCAGCTCGGGACAGCATAATGAAAAACTGTTTTTT. Translated, it gives CASSGQHNEKLFF.

The chain employs TRBV15 and TRBJ1-2; D gene ambiguous. Trimming took 0 bases from V and 8 from J, leaving 10 bases between them. The CDR3 extends over 13 amino acids. Germline V gives CDR1 LNHNV, CDR2 YYDKDF (reference sequence). CDR3 loop: CATSRDEEDGYTF. As DNA, the CDR3 is TGTGCCACCAGCAGAGATGAGGAAGACGGCTACACCTTC.

The chain links TRBV21-1 to TRBJ1-4. TRBV21-1 is marked as a pseudogene. The CDR3 spans 19 residues. CDR3 bases: TGTGCCAGCAGCAAAGGCCCCAGGGAGGTTGGAGCGCTAGGGGAAAAACTGTTTTTT. This sequence encodes CASSKGPREVGALGEKLFF.

The rearrangement joins TRBV18 to TRBJ2-2; the D gene is possibly TRBD1 (6 bases). The germline V gene has CDR1 KGHSH and CDR2 LQKENI. CDR3 length equals 15 residues. Trimming stripped 3 bases from V and 3 bases from J, with 11 bases between. In DNA form, the CDR3 reads TGTGCCAGCTCACCCCGCAGGGGAGACACCGGGGAGCTGTTTTTT. Its protein is CASSPRRGDTGELFF. Full variable domain (remainder filled in from reference TRBV18 and TRBJ2-2): NAGVMQNPRHLVRRRGQEARLRCSPMKGHSHVYWYRQLPEEGLKFMVYLQKENIIDESGMPKERFSAEFPKEGPSILRIQQVVRGDSAAYFCASSPRRGDTGELFFGEGSRLTVL.

The V and J genes are TRBV7-9 and TRBJ1-2, with a tentative D call TRBD1 (6 bases). V dropped 5 bases and J dropped 6 bases, with 22 bases sitting between them. CDR1 is SEHNR and CDR2 is FQNEAQ in the germline V gene (reference sequence). The CDR3 sequence is 16 residues long. In DNA, the CDR3 is TGTGCCAGCAGCCTAGGGGACACCGCCCTTCGGGATGGCTACACCTTC. Translation gives CASSLGDTALRDGYTF.